These T cell receptor beta chains were read from a single sample in a study of blood T cell repertoires in COVID-19. Libraries were prepared by immunoSEQ multiplex PCR; TCRdb keeps only in-frame clonotypes and omits some of them. In the table there are about 310,000 clones, almost 90% of which are singletons. The sequenced sample consisted of peripheral blood. The origin of the receptors is a woman under 40 with COVID-19, enrolled during active disease. The CDR3 runs from the conserved cysteine through the conserved F or W. The D gene is left open where the match is weak. Not every row has a clone size; where given, it reads once, few, many or a size class.

v_call	j_call	d_call	clone_size	cdr3_aa	cdr3_nt
TRBV6-6	TRBJ2-4	TRBD1	NA	CASSSNRGAKNIQYF	TGTGCCAGCAGTTCCAACAGGGGTGCTAAAAACATTCAGTACTTC
TRBV7-8	TRBJ2-3	TRBD2	NA	CASSLSSGRGTDTQYF	TGTGCCAGCAGCCTCTCTAGCGGGAGGGGGACAGATACGCAGTATTTT
TRBV9	TRBJ2-1	NA	NA	CASSVGGRRGNEQFF	TGTGCCAGCAGCGTAGGGGGGAGGAGGGGCAATGAGCAGTTCTTC
TRBV7-3	TRBJ2-3	TRBD2	NA	CASSLILGTSGRDSTDTQYF	TGTGCCAGCAGCTTAATTCTCGGGACTAGCGGGAGGGATAGCACAGATACGCAGTATTTT
TRBV30	TRBJ1-1	NA	NA	CAWSPGRMNTEAFF	TGTGCCTGGAGTCCGGGGAGGATGAACACTGAAGCTTTCTTT
TRBV3-1/TRBV3-2	TRBJ2-3	NA	NA	CASSQDLTATSTDTQYF	TGTGCCAGCAGCCAAGATTTAACTGCCACTAGCACAGATACGCAGTATTTT
TRBV6-5	TRBJ1-2	TRBD1	NA	CASTTDRGQGYTF	TGTGCCAGCACCACCGACAGGGGGCAAGGCTACACCTTC
TRBV7-2	TRBJ2-7	NA	NA	CASSLALRSYEQYF	TGTGCCAGCAGCTTGGCGTTGAGGTCCTACGAGCAGTACTTC
TRBV19	TRBJ1-2	TRBD1	NA	CASRDGQAGYGYTF	TGTGCCAGCCGAGATGGACAGGCGGGGTATGGCTACACCTTC
TRBV10-2	TRBJ1-4	NA	NA	CASKDTGGSREKLFF	TGCGCCAGCAAGGACACGGGGGGCTCTAGGGAAAAACTGTTTTTT
TRBV28	TRBJ2-2	NA	NA	CASRVTGELFF	TGTGCCAGCCGAGTTACCGGGGAGCTGTTTTTT
TRBV6-5	TRBJ1-5	NA	NA	CATAGALSNQPQHF	TGTGCCACGGCAGGGGCCCTCAGCAATCAGCCCCAGCATTTT
TRBV6-4	TRBJ1-4	NA	NA	CASSPMGGNNEKLFF	TGTGCCAGCAGTCCGATGGGGGGAAATAATGAAAAACTGTTTTTT
TRBV30	TRBJ2-7	TRBD2	NA	CAWSLVGGAYEQYF	TGTGCCTGGAGCCTAGTGGGGGGGGCCTACGAGCAGTACTTC
TRBV27	TRBJ2-7	TRBD2	NA	CAVKGLAGGSANEQYF	TGTGCCGTCAAGGGACTAGCGGGAGGTTCAGCAAACGAGCAGTACTTC
TRBV19	TRBJ1-2	NA	NA	CASSIAGVVSGYTF	TGTGCCAGTAGTATTGCAGGGGTGGTATCTGGCTACACCTTC
TRBV5-1	TRBJ1-2	NA	few	CASSLRFWGDGYTF	TGCGCCAGCAGCTTGCGTTTCTGGGGCGATGGCTACACCTTC
TRBV5-1	TRBJ2-3	TRBD2	once	CASSPGLAGSTDTQYF	TGCGCCAGCAGCCCGGGACTAGCGGGGAGCACAGATACGCAGTATTTT
TRBV19	TRBJ1-1	NA	NA	CASSRLGVRNTEAFF	TGTGCCAGTAGTAGGTTAGGAGTCAGAAACACTGAAGCTTTCTTT
TRBV9	TRBJ2-7	TRBD1	NA	CASSVGQGGQYEQYF	TGTGCCAGCAGCGTCGGACAGGGGGGACAGTACGAGCAGTACTTC
TRBV6-5	TRBJ2-1	TRBD2	NA	CASSYGLAGSYNEQFF	TGTGCCAGCAGTTACGGACTAGCGGGCTCCTACAATGAGCAGTTCTTC
TRBV5-1	TRBJ2-5	NA	NA	CASSLAASRETQYF	TGCGCCAGCAGCTTGGCCGCTAGTCGTGAGACCCAGTACTTC
TRBV18	TRBJ1-5	TRBD1	NA	CASSQGQGSNQPQHF	TGTGCCAGCTCCCAGGGACAGGGCAGCAATCAGCCCCAGCATTTT
TRBV19	TRBJ1-1	TRBD1	NA	CASTIGTANMNTEAFF	TGTGCCAGTACCATAGGGACAGCCAACATGAACACTGAAGCTTTCTTT
TRBV6-5	TRBJ1-3	TRBD1	NA	CASSLGQSGNTIYF	TGTGCCAGCAGTTTGGGACAGTCTGGAAACACCATATATTTT
TRBV28	TRBJ2-3	NA	NA	CASSFQGTDTQYF	TGTGCCAGCAGTTTCCAGGGTACAGATACGCAGTATTTT
TRBV7-2	TRBJ1-6	TRBD1	NA	CASSLGGDRNSPLHF	TGTGCCAGCAGCTTAGGGGGGGACAGAAATTCACCCCTCCACTTT
TRBV27	TRBJ1-4	TRBD1	NA	CASSPGGLNEKLFF	TGTGCCAGCAGTCCAGGGGGGCTAAATGAAAAACTGTTTTTT